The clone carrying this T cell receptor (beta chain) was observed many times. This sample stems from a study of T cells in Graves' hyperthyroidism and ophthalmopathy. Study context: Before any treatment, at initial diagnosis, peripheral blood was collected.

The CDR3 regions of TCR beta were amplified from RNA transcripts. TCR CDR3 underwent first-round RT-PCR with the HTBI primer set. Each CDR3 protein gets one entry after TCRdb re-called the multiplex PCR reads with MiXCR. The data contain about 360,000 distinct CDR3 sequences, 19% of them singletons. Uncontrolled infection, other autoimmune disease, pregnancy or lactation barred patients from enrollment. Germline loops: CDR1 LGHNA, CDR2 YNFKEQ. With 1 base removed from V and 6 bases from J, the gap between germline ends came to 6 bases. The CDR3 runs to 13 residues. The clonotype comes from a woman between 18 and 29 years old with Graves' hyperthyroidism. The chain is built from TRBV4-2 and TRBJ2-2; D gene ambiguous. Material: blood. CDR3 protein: CASSQVQAGELFF. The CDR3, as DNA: TGTGCCAGCAGCCAAGTGCAGGCCGGGGAGCTGTTTTTT.